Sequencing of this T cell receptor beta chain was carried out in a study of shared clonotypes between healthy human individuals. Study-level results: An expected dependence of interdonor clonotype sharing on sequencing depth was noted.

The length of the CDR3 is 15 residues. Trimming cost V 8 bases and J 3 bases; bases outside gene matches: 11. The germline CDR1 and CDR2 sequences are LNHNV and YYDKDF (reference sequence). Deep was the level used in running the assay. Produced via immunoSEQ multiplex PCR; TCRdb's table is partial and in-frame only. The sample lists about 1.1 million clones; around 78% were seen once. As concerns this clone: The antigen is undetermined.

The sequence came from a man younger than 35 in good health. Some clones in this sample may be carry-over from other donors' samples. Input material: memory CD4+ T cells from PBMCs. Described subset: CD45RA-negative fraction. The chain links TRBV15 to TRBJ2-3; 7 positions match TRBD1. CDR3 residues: CATGQTGLRTDTQYF. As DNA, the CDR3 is TGTGCCACCGGTCAGACAGGGTTGCGGACAGATACGCAGTATTTT.